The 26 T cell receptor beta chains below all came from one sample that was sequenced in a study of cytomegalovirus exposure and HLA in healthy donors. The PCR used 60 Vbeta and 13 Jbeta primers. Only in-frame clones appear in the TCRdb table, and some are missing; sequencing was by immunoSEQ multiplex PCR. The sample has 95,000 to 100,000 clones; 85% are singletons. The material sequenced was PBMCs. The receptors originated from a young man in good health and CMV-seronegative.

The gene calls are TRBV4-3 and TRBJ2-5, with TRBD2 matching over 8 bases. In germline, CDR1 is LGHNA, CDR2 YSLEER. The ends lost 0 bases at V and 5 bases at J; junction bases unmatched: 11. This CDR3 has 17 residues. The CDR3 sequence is CASSQDTREGPLETQYF. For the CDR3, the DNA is TGCGCCAGCAGCCAAGATACACGGGAGGGCCCTCTGGAGACCCAGTACTTC.

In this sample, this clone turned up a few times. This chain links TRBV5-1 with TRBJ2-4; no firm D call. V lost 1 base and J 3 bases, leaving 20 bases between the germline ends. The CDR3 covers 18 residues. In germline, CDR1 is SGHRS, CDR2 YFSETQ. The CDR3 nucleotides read TGCGCCAGCAGCTTGAACAGTCCCTGGGTTATGGGCAAAAACATTCAGTACTTC. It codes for CASSLNSPWVMGKNIQYF.

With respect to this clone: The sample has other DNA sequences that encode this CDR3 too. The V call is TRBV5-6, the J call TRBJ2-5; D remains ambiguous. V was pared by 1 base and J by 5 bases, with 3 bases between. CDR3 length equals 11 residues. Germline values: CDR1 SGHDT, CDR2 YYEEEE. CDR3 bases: TGTGCCAGCAGCTTGTCGGAGACCCAGTACTTC. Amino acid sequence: CASSLSETQYF.

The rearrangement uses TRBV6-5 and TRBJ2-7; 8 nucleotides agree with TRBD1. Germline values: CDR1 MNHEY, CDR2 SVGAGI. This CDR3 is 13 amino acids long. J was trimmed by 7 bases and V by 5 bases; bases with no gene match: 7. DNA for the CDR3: TGTGCCAGCAGTCGCGGACAGGGACAGGAGCAGTACTTC. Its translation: CASSRGQGQEQYF.

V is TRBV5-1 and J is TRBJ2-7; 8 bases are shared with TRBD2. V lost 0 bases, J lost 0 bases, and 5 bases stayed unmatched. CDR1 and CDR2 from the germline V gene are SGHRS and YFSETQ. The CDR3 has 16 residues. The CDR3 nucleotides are TGCGCCAGCAGCTTGGTGGGTAGCGGGGACTCCTACGAGCAGTACTTC. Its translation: CASSLVGSGDSYEQYF. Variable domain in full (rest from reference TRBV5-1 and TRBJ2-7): KAGVTQTPRYLIKTRGQQVTLSCSPISGHRSVSWYQQTPGQGLQFLFEYFSETQRNKGNFPGRFSGRQFSNSRSEMNVSTLELGDSALYLCASSLVGSGDSYEQYFGPGTRLTVT.

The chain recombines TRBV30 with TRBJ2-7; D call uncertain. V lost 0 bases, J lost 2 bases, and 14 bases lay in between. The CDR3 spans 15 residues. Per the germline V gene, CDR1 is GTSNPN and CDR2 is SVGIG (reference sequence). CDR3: CAWSVFPNSPYEQYF. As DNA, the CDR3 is TGTGCCTGGAGTGTATTTCCCAATTCCCCCTACGAGCAGTACTTC.

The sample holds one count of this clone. CDR3 residues: CATRQGENYGYTF. Here the CDR3 DNA reads TGTGCCACTAGACAGGGAGAGAACTATGGCTACACCTTC. The chain combines TRBV19 with TRBJ1-2; 7 positions match TRBD1. Germline V gene sequence: CDR1 LNHDA, CDR2 SQIVND (reference sequence). V was clipped by 10 bases and J by 2 bases; unmatched bases: 7. The CDR3 is 13 amino acids.

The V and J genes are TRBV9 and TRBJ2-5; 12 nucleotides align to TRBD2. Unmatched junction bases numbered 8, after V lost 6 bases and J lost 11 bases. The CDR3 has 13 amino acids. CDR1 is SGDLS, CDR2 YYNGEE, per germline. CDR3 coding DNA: TGTGCCAGCAACCGGGGGACTAGCGGGTCTCAGTACTTC. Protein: CASNRGTSGSQYF.

The CDR3 DNA is TGTGCCAGCAGTGAAGGAGTGGGAGATCCACCCCTCCACTTT. Encoded protein: CASSEGVGDPPLHF. The J gene is TRBJ1-6, the V gene TRBV6-1; no clear D gene. CDR3 length: 14 amino acids. CDR1 and CDR2 (germline): MNHNS, SASEGT. V lost 1 base and J lost 11, with 12 bases in between.

The chain's CDR3 is CSVDREYGYTF. The DNA for the CDR3 is TGCAGCGTTGACAGGGAATATGGCTACACCTTC. The chain employs TRBV29-1 and TRBJ1-2; weak D call: TRBD1 (5 bases). V lost 3 bases and J 5 bases, leaving 7 bases between the germline ends. CDR1 SQVTM and CDR2 ANQGSEA come from the germline V gene. The CDR3 extends over 11 amino acids.

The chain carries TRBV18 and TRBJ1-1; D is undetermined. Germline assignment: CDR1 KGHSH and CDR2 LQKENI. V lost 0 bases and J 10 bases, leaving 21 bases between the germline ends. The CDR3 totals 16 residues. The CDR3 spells CASSPPMPLNQRGAFF. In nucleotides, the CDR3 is TGTGCCAGCTCACCACCAATGCCGTTGAATCAGCGGGGAGCTTTCTTT.

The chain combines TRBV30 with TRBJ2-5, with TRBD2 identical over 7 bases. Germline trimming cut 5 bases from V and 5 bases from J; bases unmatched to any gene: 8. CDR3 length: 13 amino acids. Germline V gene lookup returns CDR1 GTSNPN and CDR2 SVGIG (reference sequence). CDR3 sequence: CAWDRDYTETQYF. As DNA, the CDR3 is TGTGCCTGGGACCGGGACTACACGGAGACCCAGTACTTC.

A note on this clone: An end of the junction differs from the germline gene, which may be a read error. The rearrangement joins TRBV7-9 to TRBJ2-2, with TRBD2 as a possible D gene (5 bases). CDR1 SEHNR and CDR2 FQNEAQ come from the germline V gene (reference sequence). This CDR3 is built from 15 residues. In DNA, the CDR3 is TGTACCAGCAGCTTACCGGGGTCGATGACCGGGGAGCTGTTTTTT. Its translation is CTSSLPGSMTGELFF.

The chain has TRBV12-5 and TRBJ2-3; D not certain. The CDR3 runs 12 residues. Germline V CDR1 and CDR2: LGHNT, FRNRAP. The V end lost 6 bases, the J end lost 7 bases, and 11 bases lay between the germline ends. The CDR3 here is CASGATQNTQYF. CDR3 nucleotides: TGTGCTAGTGGCGCAACACAAAATACGCAGTATTTT.

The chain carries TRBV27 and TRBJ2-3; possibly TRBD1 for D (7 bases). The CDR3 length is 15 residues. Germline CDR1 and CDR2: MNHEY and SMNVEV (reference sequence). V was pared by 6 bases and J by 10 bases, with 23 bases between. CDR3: CASSPQGGQSGSQYF. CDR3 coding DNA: TGTGCCAGCAGCCCTCAGGGGGGCCAATCCGGATCGCAGTATTTT.

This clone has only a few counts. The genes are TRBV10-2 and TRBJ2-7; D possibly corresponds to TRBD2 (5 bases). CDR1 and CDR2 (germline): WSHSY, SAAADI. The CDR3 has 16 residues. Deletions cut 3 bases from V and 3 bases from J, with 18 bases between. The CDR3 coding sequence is TGCGCCAGCAGTGATATGGGGAGACGGACGTTCTACGAGCAGTACTTC. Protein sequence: CASSDMGRRTFYEQYF.

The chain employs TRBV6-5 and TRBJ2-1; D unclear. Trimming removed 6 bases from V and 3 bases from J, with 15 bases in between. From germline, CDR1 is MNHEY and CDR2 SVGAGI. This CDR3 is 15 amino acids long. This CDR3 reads CASSHFGGVYNEQFF. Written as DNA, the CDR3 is TGTGCCAGCAGCCACTTCGGCGGAGTCTACAATGAGCAGTTCTTC.

Written as DNA, the CDR3 is TGCGCCAGCAGCTTATGGGGACAGGACGGGGAGCTGTTTTTT. This gives the protein CASSLWGQDGELFF. This rearrangement joins TRBV5-1 to TRBJ2-2; TRBD1 matches 8 bases. The CDR3 has 14 amino acids. CDR1 is SGHRS and CDR2 is YFSETQ in the germline V gene. The V and J ends lost 2 bases and 7 bases, in that order; junction bases with no gene match: 4.

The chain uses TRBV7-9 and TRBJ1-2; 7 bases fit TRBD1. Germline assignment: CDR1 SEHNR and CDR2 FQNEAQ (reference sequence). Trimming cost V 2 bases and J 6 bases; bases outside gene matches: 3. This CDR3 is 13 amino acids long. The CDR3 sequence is CASSLQGEDGYTF. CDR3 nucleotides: TGTGCCAGCAGCTTACAGGGGGAGGATGGCTACACCTTC.

CDR3 coding DNA: TGTGCCAGCAGCCGAAAGGACAGGGACGAGCAGTACTTC. It yields the protein CASSRKDRDEQYF. This chain links TRBV5-6 with TRBJ2-7; 8 bases align to TRBD1. CDR1 SGHDT and CDR2 YYEEEE come from the germline V gene. V lost 4 bases, J lost 5 bases, and 5 bases stayed unmatched. CDR3 length: 13 residues.

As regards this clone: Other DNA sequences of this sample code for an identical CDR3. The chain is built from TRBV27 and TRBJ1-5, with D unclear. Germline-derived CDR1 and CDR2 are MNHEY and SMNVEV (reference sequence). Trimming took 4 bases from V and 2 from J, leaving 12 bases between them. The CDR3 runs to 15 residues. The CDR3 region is CASSSSPPGNQPQHF. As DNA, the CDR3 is TGTGCCAGCAGTTCATCCCCCCCCGGCAATCAGCCCCAGCATTTT.

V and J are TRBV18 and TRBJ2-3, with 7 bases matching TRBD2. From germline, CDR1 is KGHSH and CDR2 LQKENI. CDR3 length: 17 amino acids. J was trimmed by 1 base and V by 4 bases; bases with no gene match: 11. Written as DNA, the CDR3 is TGTGCCAGCTCACGAAGTAAGGCGGGAGTTCGCACAGATACGCAGTATTTT. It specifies CASSRSKAGVRTDTQYF.

CDR3 amino acids: CASSVTQNYGYTF. In DNA form, the CDR3 reads TGTGCCAGTAGTGTGACACAAAACTATGGCTACACCTTC. The chain links TRBV19 to TRBJ1-2; D uncertain. This CDR3 is built from 13 residues. Germline lookup yields CDR1 LNHDA and CDR2 SQIVND (reference sequence). The V end was cut by 5 bases, the J end by 2 bases, with 9 bases between.

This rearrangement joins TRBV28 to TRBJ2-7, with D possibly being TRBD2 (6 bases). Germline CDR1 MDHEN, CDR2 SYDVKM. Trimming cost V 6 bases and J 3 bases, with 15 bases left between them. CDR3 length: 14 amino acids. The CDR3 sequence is CASRKPGLIYEQYF. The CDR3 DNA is TGTGCCAGCAGGAAACCGGGACTGATCTACGAGCAGTACTTC.

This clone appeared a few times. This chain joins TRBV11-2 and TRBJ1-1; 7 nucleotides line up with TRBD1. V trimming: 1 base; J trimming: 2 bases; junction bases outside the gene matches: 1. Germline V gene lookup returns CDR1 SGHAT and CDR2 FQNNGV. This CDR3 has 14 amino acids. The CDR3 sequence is CASSLGGGNTEAFF. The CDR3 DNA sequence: TGTGCCAGCAGCTTAGGAGGGGGCAACACTGAAGCTTTCTTT.

The DNA of the CDR3 is TGTGCCAGCAGCTTTGCTAGCGCCGCGGCAGATACGCAGTATTTT. It translates to CASSFASAAADTQYF. The V call is TRBV11-2, the J call TRBJ2-3; perhaps TRBD2 as D (6 bases). The V gene lost 3 bases and the J gene lost 4 bases, with 14 bases spanning the gap. The CDR3 has 15 amino acids. The germline V gene has CDR1 SGHAT and CDR2 FQNNGV. The whole variable domain, filled in from reference TRBV11-2 and TRBJ2-3, reads EAGVAQSPRYKIIEKRQSVAFWCNPISGHATLYWYQQILGQGPKLLIQFQNNGVVDDSQLPKDRFSAERLKGVDSTLKIQPAKLEDSAVYLCASSFASAAADTQYFGPGTRLTVL.